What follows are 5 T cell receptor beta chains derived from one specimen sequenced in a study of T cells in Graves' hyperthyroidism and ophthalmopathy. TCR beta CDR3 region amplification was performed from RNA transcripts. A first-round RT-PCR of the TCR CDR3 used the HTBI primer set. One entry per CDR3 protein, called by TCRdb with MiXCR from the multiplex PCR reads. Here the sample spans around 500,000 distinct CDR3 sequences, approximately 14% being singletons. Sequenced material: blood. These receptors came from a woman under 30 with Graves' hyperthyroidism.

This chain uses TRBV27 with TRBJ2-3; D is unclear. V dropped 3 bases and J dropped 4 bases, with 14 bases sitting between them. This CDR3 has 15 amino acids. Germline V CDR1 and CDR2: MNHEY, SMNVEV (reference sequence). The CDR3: CASSFLGTRSDTQYF. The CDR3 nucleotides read TGTGCCAGCAGTTTTTTGGGAACGAGGTCAGATACGCAGTATTTT.

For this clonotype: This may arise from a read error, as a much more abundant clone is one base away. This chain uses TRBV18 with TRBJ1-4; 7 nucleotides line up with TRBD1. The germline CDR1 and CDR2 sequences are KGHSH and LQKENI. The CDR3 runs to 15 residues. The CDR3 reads CAGSPPTGSREKLFF. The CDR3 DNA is TGTGCCGGCTCACCACCGACAGGGAGTAGGGAAAAACTGTTTTTT.

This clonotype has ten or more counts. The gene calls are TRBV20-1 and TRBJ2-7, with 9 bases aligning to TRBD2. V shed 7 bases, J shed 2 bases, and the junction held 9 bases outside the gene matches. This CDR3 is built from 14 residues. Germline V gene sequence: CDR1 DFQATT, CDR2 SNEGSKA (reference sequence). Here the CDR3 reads CSVGSSGSTYEQYV. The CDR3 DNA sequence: TGCAGTGTCGGGAGTAGCGGGAGTACCTACGAGCAGTACGTC.

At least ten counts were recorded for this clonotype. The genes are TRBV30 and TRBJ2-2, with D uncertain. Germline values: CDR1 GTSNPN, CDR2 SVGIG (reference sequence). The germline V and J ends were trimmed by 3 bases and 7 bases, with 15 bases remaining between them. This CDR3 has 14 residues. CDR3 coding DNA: TGTGCCTGGAGCGTAAACAGCCCCAACGGGGAGCTGTTTTTT. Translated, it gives CAWSVNSPNGELFF.

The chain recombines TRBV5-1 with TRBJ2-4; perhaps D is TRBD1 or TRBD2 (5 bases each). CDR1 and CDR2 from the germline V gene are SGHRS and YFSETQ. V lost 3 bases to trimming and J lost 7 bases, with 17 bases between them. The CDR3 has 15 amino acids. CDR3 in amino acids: CASSSARDGSNIQYF. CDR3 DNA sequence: TGCGCCAGCAGCTCGGCACGGGACGGGTCGAACATTCAGTACTTC.